This record concerns one T cell receptor beta chain sequence. What it recognizes is unknown. Using its own MiXCR run on the 5' RACE reads, TCRdb lists one record per CDR3 protein. The repertoire holds approximately 550,000 distinct CDR3 sequences, around 21% seen once, with roughly an eighth in the top ten. This sample is part of a study of T cells after yellow fever vaccination. Overall study: Researchers used SMART-Seq v4 Ultra Low Input to prepare fractions that had low cell numbers.

Germline V gives CDR1 DFQATT, CDR2 SNEGSKA (reference sequence). The CDR3 covers 12 residues. The germline V and J ends were trimmed by 3 bases and 15 bases, with 18 bases remaining between them. Overall study results and limits: Booster sampling recovered most clones from primary vaccination (roughly 96% CD4, roughly 90% CD8). The study found a weaker secondary response that peaked faster, day 5 versus 15. Abundant clonotypes from the bulk population could have been carried over as contaminants into FACS-sorted repertoires.

The chain recombines TRBV20-1 with TRBJ2-4, with D unresolved. The source of this sequence is a man younger than 45 who received the YFV17D yellow fever vaccine. This material consisted of PBMCs, taken 15 days after the yellow fever booster vaccination. CDR3 sequence: CSARGDSQMRYF. The CDR3 region has the DNA TGCAGTGCTAGGGGTGACTCCCAGATGAGGTACTTC.